This T cell receptor beta chain was identified during a study of blood T cell repertoires in COVID-19. In the study overall: Both acute and convalescent COVID-19 samples were obtained from the United States, Italy and Spain. Sample material is recorded as cDNA or gDNA derived from T cells, B-cell-depleted T cells, or PBMCs.

This CDR3 is 15 amino acids long. Germline lookup yields CDR1 GTSNPN and CDR2 SVGIG (reference sequence). Deletions cut 2 bases from V and 0 bases from J, with 11 bases between. As originally analysed: Quantification of nucleated cells was approximated via reference gene primer amplification. Only in-frame clones appear in the TCRdb table, and some are missing; sequencing was by immunoSEQ multiplex PCR. V, J and clone size were drawn from that table, and D and trimming were deduced from the DNA. The repertoire holds under 150,000 clones, roughly 80% seen once, with 1.5% to 1.7% in the top ten. Specimen: peripheral blood. This chain links TRBV30 with TRBJ2-1, with a possible D match to TRBD2 (5 bases). This clonotype was sampled from a man aged 50 to 60 with acute or convalescent COVID-19. DNA for the CDR3: TGTGCCTGGAGTCCTGGACTGGCCTCCTACAATGAGCAGTTCTTC. Translated: CAWSPGLASYNEQFF. Using reference TRBV30 and TRBJ2-1 for the parts outside the CDR3, the full variable domain is SQTIHQWPATLVQPVGSPLSLECTVEGTSNPNLYWYRQAAGRGLQLLFYSVGIGQISSEVPQNLSASRPQDRQFILSSKKLLLSDSGFYLCAWSPGLASYNEQFFGPGTRLTVL.